One T cell receptor (beta chain) is described in this entry. This sample was taken from a study of blood T cell repertoires in COVID-19. Clones were sequenced by immunoSEQ multiplex PCR, and TCRdb holds only the in-frame ones, with some missing. Among 70,000 to 80,000 clones listed, 86% were seen once. J gave up 7 bases and V 4 bases, and 7 bases lay outside the gene matches. The CDR3 totals 14 residues. Germline CDR1 reads MGHRA; CDR2 reads YSYEKL. The J gene is TRBJ1-2, the V gene TRBV4-1; 9 bases are shared with TRBD1. The receptor comes from a man older than 75 in a cohort sampled during active COVID-19. The sample consisted of peripheral blood. The CDR3 DNA sequence: TGCGCCAGCAGCCGGCAAGAGACAGGGGGTGGCTACACCTTC. Protein: CASSRQETGGGYTF.